This T cell receptor beta chain was found in a study of shared clonotypes between healthy human individuals. Only in-frame clones appear in the TCRdb table, and some are missing; sequencing was by immunoSEQ multiplex PCR. Among about 680,000 clones listed, about two thirds were seen once. CDR1 is MDHEN and CDR2 is SYDVKM in the germline V gene. The CDR3 is 17 residues long. With 1 base removed from V and 1 base from J, the gap between germline ends came to 14 bases. This chain links TRBV28 with TRBJ1-5; no reliable D call. What was sequenced was memory CD4+ T cells sorted from blood. Subset defined: CD45RA-negative fraction. The clonotype was recovered from a woman aged 25 to 39 in good health. This CDR3 reads CASSLFIGKRSNQPQHF. CDR3 bases: TGTGCCAGCAGTTTATTCATAGGGAAGAGAAGCAATCAGCCCCAGCATTTT.